The sequence of this TCR beta chain was determined in a study of cytomegalovirus exposure and HLA in healthy donors. Study results and limitations: The HLA-A and HLA-B alleles of most subjects were reportedly predicted accurately from TCR beta sequences. There was a cluster of highly shared sequence variants that was likely a sequencing artifact.

CDR1 is SGHNT and CDR2 is YYREEE in the germline V gene (reference sequence). V lost 4 bases and J lost 1; bases outside the gene matches: 8. This CDR3 region has 16 residues. Points on this clone: No antigen is known for it.

60 Vbeta and 13 Jbeta primers were used in PCR. The repertoire was sequenced with immunoSEQ multiplex PCR; TCRdb's copy has only in-frame clones and lacks some. The repertoire holds 130,000 or so clones, over 60% seen once, with more than 1.5% in the top ten. Sequencing was carried out using PBMCs. The chain carries TRBV5-4 and TRBJ2-7, with 10 bases matching TRBD1. The TCR sequence derives from a man younger than 30 in good health and CMV-seronegative. The CDR3 DNA reads as TGTGCCAGCAGCCCGGGGACAGGGGCGCTATCCTACGAGCAGTACTTC. Translating it yields CASSPGTGALSYEQYF.